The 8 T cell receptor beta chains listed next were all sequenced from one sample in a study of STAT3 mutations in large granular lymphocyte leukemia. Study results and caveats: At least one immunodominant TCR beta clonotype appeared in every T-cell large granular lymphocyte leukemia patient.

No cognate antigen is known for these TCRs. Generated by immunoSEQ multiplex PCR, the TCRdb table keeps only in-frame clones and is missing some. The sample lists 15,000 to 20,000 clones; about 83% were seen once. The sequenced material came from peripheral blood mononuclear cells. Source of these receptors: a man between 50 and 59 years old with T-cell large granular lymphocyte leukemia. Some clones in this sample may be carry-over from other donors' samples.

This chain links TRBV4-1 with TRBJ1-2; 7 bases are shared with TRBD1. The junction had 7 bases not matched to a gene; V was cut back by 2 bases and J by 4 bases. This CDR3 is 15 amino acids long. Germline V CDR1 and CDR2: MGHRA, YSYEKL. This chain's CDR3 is CASSQWERQGYGYTF. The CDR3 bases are TGCGCCAGCAGCCAATGGGAAAGACAGGGCTATGGCTACACCTTC.

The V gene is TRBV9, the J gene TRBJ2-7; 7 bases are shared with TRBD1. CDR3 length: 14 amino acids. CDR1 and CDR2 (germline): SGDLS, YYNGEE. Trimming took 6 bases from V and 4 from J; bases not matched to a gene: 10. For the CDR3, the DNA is TGTGCCAGCACACCCGGGACAGATTTTTACGAGCAGTACTTC. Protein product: CASTPGTDFYEQYF. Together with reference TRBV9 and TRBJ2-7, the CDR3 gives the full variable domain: DSGVTQTPKHLITATGQRVTLRCSPRSGDLSVYWYQQSLDQGLQFLIQYYNGEERAKGNILERFSAQQFPDLHSELNLSSLELGDSALYFCASTPGTDFYEQYFGPGTRLTVT.

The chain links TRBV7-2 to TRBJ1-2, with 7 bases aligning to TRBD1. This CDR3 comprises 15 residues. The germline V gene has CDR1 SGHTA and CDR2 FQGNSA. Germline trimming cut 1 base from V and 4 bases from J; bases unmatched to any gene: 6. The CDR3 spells CASSLETGEIYGYTF. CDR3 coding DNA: TGTGCCAGCAGCTTAGAAACAGGGGAAATCTATGGCTACACCTTC.

In DNA, the CDR3 is TGTGCCAGCAGCCATCCTCCGGGACAGGGAGTAGGGGGGCAGTACTTC. Translation gives CASSHPPGQGVGGQYF. The V call is TRBV4-2, the J call TRBJ2-7, with 9 nucleotides matching TRBD1. This CDR3 has 16 residues. V lost 3 bases and J lost 9; bases outside the gene matches: 15. CDR1 LGHNA and CDR2 YNFKEQ come from the germline V gene.

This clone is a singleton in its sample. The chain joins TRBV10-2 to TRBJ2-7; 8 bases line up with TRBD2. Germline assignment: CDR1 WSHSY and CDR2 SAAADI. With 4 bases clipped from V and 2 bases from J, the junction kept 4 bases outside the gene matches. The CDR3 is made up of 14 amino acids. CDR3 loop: CASSGSGGAYEQYF. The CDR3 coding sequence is TGCGCCAGCAGTGGATCGGGGGGGGCCTACGAGCAGTACTTC.

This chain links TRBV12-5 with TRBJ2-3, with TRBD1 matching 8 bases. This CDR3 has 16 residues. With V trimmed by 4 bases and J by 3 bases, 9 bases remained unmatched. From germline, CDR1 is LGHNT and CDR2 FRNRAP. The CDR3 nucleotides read TGTGCTAGTGGTTCGCCGGACAGGGCTAGGACAGATACGCAGTATTTT. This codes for CASGSPDRARTDTQYF.

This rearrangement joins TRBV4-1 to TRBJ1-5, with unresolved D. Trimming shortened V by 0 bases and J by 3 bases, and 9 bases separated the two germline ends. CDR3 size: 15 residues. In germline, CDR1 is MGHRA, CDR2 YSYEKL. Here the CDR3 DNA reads TGCGCCAGCAGCCAAGATTGGCAGGTCAATCAGCCCCAGCATTTT. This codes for CASSQDWQVNQPQHF.

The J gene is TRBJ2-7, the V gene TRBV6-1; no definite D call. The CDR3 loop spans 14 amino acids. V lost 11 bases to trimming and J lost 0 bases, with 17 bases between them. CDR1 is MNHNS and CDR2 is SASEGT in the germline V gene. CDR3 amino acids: CAALGGRPSYEQYF. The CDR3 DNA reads TGTGCCGCACTCGGCGGACGCCCCTCCTACGAGCAGTACTTC.